A single sample is the source of the 11 T cell receptor beta chains below, sequenced in a study of lymphopenia after photon versus proton radiotherapy. Produced via immunoSEQ multiplex PCR; TCRdb's table is partial and in-frame only. Here the sample spans about 160,000 clones, approximately 91% being singletons. The material was peripheral blood, obtained from a patient treated with photon-based radiotherapy. Every receptor here comes from a man aged 50-59 years with gastric cancer.

This chain links TRBV5-1 with TRBJ1-4; no reliable D call. The CDR3 has 16 amino acids. The germline V gene has CDR1 SGHRS and CDR2 YFSETQ. V was pared by 4 bases and J by 4 bases, with 17 bases between. CDR3 in DNA: TGCGCCAGCAGCCCCACCTCGGAGGTTCATAATGAAAAACTGTTTTTT. Translation gives CASSPTSEVHNEKLFF.

J is TRBJ1-1 and V is TRBV28; D might be TRBD1 (5 bases). The CDR3 contains 16 residues. Trimming left V 1 base short and J 4 bases short, with 16 bases between. Per the germline V gene, CDR1 is MDHEN and CDR2 is SYDVKM. CDR3 residues: CASSLSPGRRFTEAFF. The CDR3 nucleotides read TGTGCCAGCAGTTTATCACCGGGACGGAGGTTCACTGAAGCTTTCTTT.

This rearrangement joins TRBV2 to TRBJ2-2; possibly TRBD1 or TRBD2 for D (5 bases each). Germline V gene lookup returns CDR1 SNHLY and CDR2 FYNNEI. V lost 6 bases, J lost 1 base, and 12 bases lay in between. This CDR3 is built from 15 residues. CDR3 amino acids: CASREGTVNTGELFF. The CDR3 DNA follows: TGTGCCAGCAGAGAGGGGACGGTGAACACCGGGGAGCTGTTTTTT.

This clone was found once. V is TRBV19 and J is TRBJ1-2; tentatively, D is TRBD1 (5 bases). Per the germline V gene, CDR1 is LNHDA and CDR2 is SQIVND (reference sequence). There are 12 residues in the CDR3. V was clipped by 4 bases and J by 6 bases, with 9 bases between them. The CDR3, as DNA: TGTGCCAGTAGTACAGGGTTCAATGGCTACACCTTC. Encoded protein: CASSTGFNGYTF.

This chain connects TRBV6-5 to TRBJ1-5, with 9 bases fitting TRBD1. Germline trimming cut 6 bases from V and 7 bases from J; bases unmatched to any gene: 7. Germline CDR1 MNHEY, CDR2 SVGAGI. This CDR3 spans 14 amino acids. The CDR3 reads CASSPDRGWQPQHF. The CDR3 DNA follows: TGTGCCAGCAGCCCCGACAGGGGGTGGCAGCCCCAGCATTTT.

The chain recombines TRBV6-5 with TRBJ1-1; the match to TRBD1 covers 7 bases. Germline CDR1 MNHEY, CDR2 SVGAGI. With 5 bases clipped from V and 1 base from J, the junction kept 7 bases outside the gene matches. CDR3 length: 15 residues. Here the CDR3 DNA reads TGTGCCAGCAGTCCTTGGACAGGACCGAACACTGAAGCTTTCTTT. It codes for CASSPWTGPNTEAFF.

This clone was observed once. The rearrangement uses TRBV2 and TRBJ2-3; 10 nucleotides line up with TRBD2. This CDR3 has 16 residues. The V gene end was trimmed by 4 bases and the J gene end by 0 bases; junction bases not matched to a gene: 4. In germline, CDR1 is SNHLY, CDR2 FYNNEI. The CDR3 DNA follows: TGTGCCAGCAGTGGAAGGACTAGCGGAAGCACAGATACGCAGTATTTT. It encodes CASSGRTSGSTDTQYF.

The rearrangement joins TRBV11-2 to TRBJ1-1; 7 bases line up with TRBD1. The trim removed 4 bases at V and 7 bases at J, leaving 6 bases unmatched. The CDR3 contains 13 residues. The V gene's germline CDR1 is SGHAT and CDR2 FQNNGV. CDR3 DNA sequence: TGTGCCAGCAGCTCCTACAGGGGTAGTGAAGCTTTCTTT. Translation gives CASSSYRGSEAFF.

This chain links TRBV25-1 with TRBJ1-2; 11 bases align to TRBD1. The germline V gene has CDR1 MGHDK and CDR2 SYGVNS. The J segment lost 3 bases and the V segment lost 4 bases, leaving 4 bases of the junction unmatched. The CDR3 sequence is 15 residues long. The CDR3 protein is CASSADRGLDYGYTF. The CDR3, as DNA: TGTGCCAGCAGTGCGGACAGGGGGCTCGACTATGGCTACACCTTC.

Only a few counts were recorded for this clone. The rearrangement joins TRBV7-2 to TRBJ1-3, with D perhaps matching TRBD1 (5 bases). The CDR3 length is 16 residues. Germline CDR1 SGHTA, CDR2 FQGNSA. V lost 4 bases, J lost 0 bases, and 13 bases lay in between. CDR3 DNA sequence: TGTGCCAGCAGCTCCCCGTTTGACAGCTCTGGAAACACCATATATTTT. Protein sequence: CASSSPFDSSGNTIYF.

This sequence joins TRBV6-5 and TRBJ1-1; weak D call: TRBD1 (6 bases). The CDR3 contains 15 residues. The V end lost 0 bases, the J end lost 1 base, and 9 bases lay between the germline ends. Germline values: CDR1 MNHEY, CDR2 SVGAGI. This CDR3 reads CASSYSTTGNTEAFF. CDR3 nucleotide sequence: TGTGCCAGCAGTTACTCCACGACAGGGAACACTGAAGCTTTCTTT.